The 17 T cell receptor beta chains below all came from one sample that was sequenced in a study of cytomegalovirus exposure and HLA in healthy donors (dated by TCRdb to 2015 to 2018). The library was generated by the immunoSEQ multiplex PCR assay. For the multiplex PCR, a mixture combining 60 forward primers for TCR Vbeta segments and 13 reverse primers for TCR Jbeta segments was used. TCRdb mirrors the immuneACCESS table, restricted to in-frame sequences. Some clones are absent from its copies; in checked studies, under half trace to an unresolved V gene, and the reason for the others is unknown. Across this sample there are under 140,000 clones, with about 86% seen only once. The leading ten clones occupy approximately 1.8% of the sample. The sequencing sample was made of PBMCs. These TCRs come from a man aged 35-49 years in good health and CMV-seronegative.

V and J are TRBV7-2 and TRBJ2-2; 8 bases line up with TRBD2. Looked up from germline, CDR1 is SGHTA and CDR2 is FQGNSA. The J segment lost 3 bases and the V segment lost 2 bases, leaving 5 bases of the junction unmatched. This CDR3 comprises 16 residues. The CDR3 spells CASSLRAGAYTGELFF. DNA of the CDR3: TGTGCCAGCAGCTTAAGAGCGGGGGCCTACACCGGGGAGCTGTTTTTT.

The chain joins TRBV6-5 to TRBJ1-2; the match to TRBD1 covers 11 bases. V was clipped by 3 bases and J by 3 bases; unmatched bases: 3. From germline, CDR1 is MNHEY and CDR2 SVGAGI. This CDR3 is 15 amino acids long. The CDR3 sequence is CASSYKDRGHYGYTF. As DNA, the CDR3 is TGTGCCAGCAGTTATAAGGACAGGGGGCACTATGGCTACACCTTC.

The rearrangement uses TRBV5-1 and TRBJ2-3; 15 nucleotides line up with TRBD2. CDR3 length: 18 residues. Trimming removed 0 bases from V and 5 bases from J; junction bases left unmatched: 7. CDR1 is SGHRS and CDR2 is YFSETQ in the germline V gene. The CDR3: CASSLDSGLAGGRDTQYF. The CDR3, as DNA: TGCGCCAGCAGCTTGGATTCGGGACTAGCGGGGGGCAGAGATACGCAGTATTTT.

The V and J genes are TRBV30 and TRBJ1-1; D is perhaps TRBD1 (5 bases). This CDR3 has 11 amino acids. Germline V gene data show CDR1 as GTSNPN and CDR2 as SVGIG (reference sequence). DNA for the CDR3: TGTGCGAGGGGAGGGCCTACCGAAGCTTTCTTT. Its translation: CARGGPTEAFF.

V gene TRBV9 combines with J gene TRBJ2-5; D may be TRBD1 (6 bases). CDR1 and CDR2 from the germline V gene are SGDLS and YYNGEE. The length of the CDR3 is 16 residues. V lost 0 bases to trimming and J lost 1 base, with 13 bases between them. Here the CDR3 DNA reads TGTGCCAGCAGCGTAGCCGGAAGGGGGAGCCAAGAGACCCAGTACTTC. Translated, it gives CASSVAGRGSQETQYF.

The chain employs TRBV30 and TRBJ1-4, with D tentatively TRBD1 (5 bases). Germline V CDR1 and CDR2: GTSNPN, SVGIG (reference sequence). The CDR3 has 15 residues. V was trimmed by 7 bases and J by 2 bases, leaving 17 bases between them. The CDR3 DNA reads as TGTGCCTTCCAAACGGGGACTGGGACTAATGAAAAACTGTTTTTT. The encoded protein is CAFQTGTGTNEKLFF.

The V call is TRBV6-5, the J call TRBJ1-5, with D maybe TRBD1 (6 bases). V lost 6 bases and J lost 4, with 16 bases in between. The germline V gene encodes CDR1 MNHEY and CDR2 SVGAGI. This CDR3 is 15 amino acids long. The CDR3 sequence is CASSRLGGRNQPQHF. CDR3 nucleotide sequence: TGTGCCAGCAGCCGTTTAGGGGGTCGGAATCAGCCCCAGCATTTT.

V and J are TRBV5-6 and TRBJ1-2; 7 bases match TRBD1. The trim removed 2 bases at V and 7 bases at J, leaving 5 bases unmatched. Germline-derived CDR1 and CDR2 are SGHDT and YYEEEE. The CDR3 extends over 13 amino acids. DNA for the CDR3: TGTGCCAGCAGCTTACGGACAGGACGTGGCTACACCTTC. This encodes CASSLRTGRGYTF.

This clone was seen once. The chain carries TRBV10-3 and TRBJ2-3; possible D gene TRBD1, 5 bases. The CDR3 has 11 amino acids. Trimming took 5 bases from V and 14 from J, leaving 14 bases between them. Germline values: CDR1 ENHRY, CDR2 SYGVKD. CDR3 loop: CAISRAGIWYF. In nucleotides, the CDR3 is TGTGCCATCAGTAGGGCAGGGATCTGGTATTTT.

V is TRBV6-1 and J is TRBJ1-2, with 7 bases matching TRBD1. This CDR3 contains 14 residues. The germline V gene encodes CDR1 MNHNS and CDR2 SASEGT. The V and J ends lost 4 bases and 5 bases, in that order; junction bases with no gene match: 7. The CDR3, as DNA: TGTGCCAGCAGTGTCGTTGGGACAGAATATGGCTACACCTTC. Residues: CASSVVGTEYGYTF.

This clone was recorded only once. The rearrangement joins TRBV6-4 to TRBJ2-2, with D tentatively TRBD1 (5 bases). Looked up from germline, CDR1 is MRHNA and CDR2 is SNTAGT. The V end was cut by 8 bases, the J end by 1 base, with 8 bases between. The CDR3 runs to 13 residues. CDR3 coding DNA: TGTGCCAGCTCAGGACAGAACACCGGGGAGCTGTTTTTT. This sequence encodes CASSGQNTGELFF.

The chain is built from TRBV12-5 and TRBJ2-3, with 8 positions matching TRBD2. Germline V gene lookup returns CDR1 LGHNT and CDR2 FRNRAP. Trimming cost V 6 bases and J 2 bases; bases outside gene matches: 7. The length of the CDR3 is 15 residues. For the CDR3, the DNA is TGTGCTAGTGGCTCAGCGGGGGCAATCACAGATACGCAGTATTTT. This translates into CASGSAGAITDTQYF. The variable domain in full, completed from reference TRBV12-5 and TRBJ2-3, reads DARVTQTPRHKVTEMGQEVTMRCQPILGHNTVFWYRQTMMQGLELLAYFRNRAPLDDSGMPKDRFSAEMPDATLATLKIQPSEPRDSAVYFCASGSAGAITDTQYFGPGTRLTVL.

The chain employs TRBV11-2 and TRBJ1-1; D remains unclear. Trimming cost V 3 bases and J 7 bases, with 9 bases left between them. The CDR3 runs 12 residues. Germline CDR1 SGHAT, CDR2 FQNNGV. The CDR3 loop reads CASSFAGYEAFF. The CDR3 nucleotides are TGTGCCAGCAGCTTCGCAGGCTATGAAGCTTTCTTT. Combining the CDR3 with reference TRBV11-2 and TRBJ1-1 gives the whole variable domain EAGVAQSPRYKIIEKRQSVAFWCNPISGHATLYWYQQILGQGPKLLIQFQNNGVVDDSQLPKDRFSAERLKGVDSTLKIQPAKLEDSAVYLCASSFAGYEAFFGQGTRLTVV.

In its sample, this clone was seen once. The genes are TRBV13 and TRBJ2-5; tentative D call: TRBD2 (7 bases). V was pared by 0 bases and J by 3 bases, with 11 bases between. The germline V gene has CDR1 PRHDT and CDR2 FYEKMQ (reference sequence). The CDR3 consists of 15 residues. CDR3 DNA: TGTGCCAGCAGCTTAGGCGGGGGGCGCGAAGAGACCCAGTACTTC. Translation: CASSLGGGREETQYF.

The chain carries TRBV5-1 and TRBJ2-3; D perhaps matches TRBD1 (6 bases). The CDR3 runs 16 residues. Trimming pared 4 bases from V and 4 bases from J, leaving 19 bases between. Germline V CDR1 and CDR2: SGHRS, YFSETQ. Here the CDR3 reads CASSPTGTQVPDTQYF. CDR3 nucleotides: TGCGCCAGCAGCCCAACAGGGACCCAGGTCCCAGATACGCAGTATTTT.

The chain recombines TRBV5-6 with TRBJ1-6; D is unclear. The length of the CDR3 is 14 residues. The germline V and J ends were trimmed by 2 bases and 7 bases, with 10 bases remaining between them. The V gene's germline CDR1 is SGHDT and CDR2 YYEEEE. CDR3 nucleotides: TGTGCCAGCAGCTTACCCGGGATGAATTCACCCCTCCACTTT. This sequence encodes CASSLPGMNSPLHF.

The chain carries TRBV5-1 and TRBJ1-2, with 7 bases aligning to TRBD1. Germline CDR1 SGHRS, CDR2 YFSETQ. V shed 1 base and J 8 bases; nucleotides not matched to a gene: 8. This CDR3 contains 14 residues. Here the CDR3 reads CASSLRGQGVGYTF. CDR3 DNA sequence: TGCGCCAGCAGCTTGAGGGGGCAGGGCGTCGGCTACACCTTC.